These 19 T cell receptor beta chains came from one sample sequenced in a study of blood T cell repertoires in COVID-19. The method was immunoSEQ multiplex PCR; TCRdb's version includes in-frame clones alone and lacks a portion of them. This repertoire shows about 150,000 clones, 88% found once; its top ten account for about 2.5%. The sample consisted of peripheral blood. These receptors were taken from a human donor in a cohort sampled during active COVID-19.

The rearrangement uses TRBV15 and TRBJ2-5; the D gene is possibly TRBD1 (6 bases). This CDR3 is built from 16 residues. Looked up from germline, CDR1 is LNHNV and CDR2 is YYDKDF (reference sequence). Trimming cost V 1 base and J 4 bases, with 16 bases left between them. The CDR3 region is CATSRGGGRQGETQYF. In nucleotides, the CDR3 is TGTGCCACCAGCAGAGGTGGGGGCCGCCAAGGAGAGACCCAGTACTTC.

The CDR3 loop reads CATGEQGARVETQYF. The CDR3 coding sequence is TGTGCCACCGGAGAACAGGGGGCCCGGGTGGAGACCCAGTACTTC. The chain combines TRBV24-1 with TRBJ2-5; TRBD1 matches at 9 bases. There are 15 residues in the CDR3. V lost 9 bases, J lost 5 bases, and 12 bases stayed unmatched. Germline V gives CDR1 KGHDR, CDR2 SFDVKD.

The rearrangement uses TRBV7-2 and TRBJ2-3, with D perhaps TRBD2 (5 bases). This CDR3 has 17 amino acids. Deletions cut 5 bases from V and 0 bases from J, with 18 bases between. The germline V gene has CDR1 SGHTA and CDR2 FQGNSA. This CDR3 is CASSPSGSSPSTDTQYF. CDR3 coding DNA: TGTGCCAGCAGCCCCTCGGGGTCTAGCCCAAGCACAGATACGCAGTATTTT. The full variable domain, in which reference TRBV7-2 and TRBJ2-3 provide the parts outside the CDR3, is GAGVSQSPSNKVTEKGKDVELRCDPISGHTALYWYRQSLGQGLEFLIYFQGNSAPDKSGLPSDRFSAERTGGSVSTLTIQRTQQEDSAVYLCASSPSGSSPSTDTQYFGPGTRLTVL.

This chain connects TRBV11-2 to TRBJ1-1, with a tentative D call TRBD1 (5 bases). V shed 6 bases and J shed 1 base, with 18 bases lying between them. Germline CDR1 reads SGHAT; CDR2 reads FQNNGV. The CDR3 consists of 16 residues. The CDR3 reads CASREGPRVTNTEAFF. The CDR3 coding sequence is TGTGCCAGCAGGGAGGGGCCAAGGGTAACGAACACTGAAGCTTTCTTT.

This chain links TRBV2 with TRBJ1-2; D is unclear. CDR3 length equals 13 residues. Germline CDR1 is SNHLY and CDR2 is FYNNEI. The V end was cut by 4 bases, the J end by 3 bases, with 9 bases between. The CDR3 reads CASSVGRYYGYTF. In DNA form, the CDR3 reads TGTGCCAGCAGTGTGGGCAGATACTATGGCTACACCTTC.

This clone was found once. This chain connects TRBV5-1 to TRBJ1-2; D might be TRBD1 (5 bases). The CDR3 covers 17 residues. The germline V and J ends were trimmed by 4 bases and 1 base, with 20 bases remaining between them. Germline lookup yields CDR1 SGHRS and CDR2 YFSETQ. CDR3 in DNA: TGCGCCAGCAGCACAGGAGATAGGGGCCAGGGTAACTATGGCTACACCTTC. Residues: CASSTGDRGQGNYGYTF.

The V call is TRBV28, the J call TRBJ2-2, with no clear D. Germline V gene data show CDR1 as MDHEN and CDR2 as SYDVKM. The CDR3 has 15 residues. Deletions cut 5 bases from V and 4 bases from J, with 14 bases between. CDR3 region: CASSIPRVSTGELFF. Here the CDR3 DNA reads TGTGCCAGCAGTATCCCCCGGGTGTCCACCGGGGAGCTGTTTTTT.

In regard to this clone: At one of its ends the junction is not consistent with the germline gene, which may arise from a read error. V and J are TRBV27 and TRBJ1-6; a weak D match, TRBD1 (6 bases). Germline loops: CDR1 MNHEY, CDR2 SMNVEV (reference sequence). The CDR3 has 15 residues. The CDR3 nucleotides read TGTGCCAGCAGTTTATCTAGGGGGATCAATTCGCCCCTCCACTTT. Translation gives CASSLSRGINSPLHF.

The genes are TRBV4-1 and TRBJ2-1; D gene unclear. Trimming cost V 0 bases and J 2 bases, with 11 bases left between them. Germline values: CDR1 MGHRA, CDR2 YSYEKL. CDR3 length: 16 amino acids. CDR3 bases: TGCGCCAGCAGCCAAGAAGAGCGCTCGACCTACAATGAGCAGTTCTTC. Translated, it gives CASSQEERSTYNEQFF.

This chain uses TRBV30 with TRBJ1-2; no clear D gene. Deletions cut 0 bases from V and 5 bases from J, with 7 bases between. Germline-derived CDR1 and CDR2 are GTSNPN and SVGIG (reference sequence). The CDR3 length is 12 residues. The CDR3 loop is CAWSVWQYGYTF. The DNA of the CDR3 is TGTGCCTGGAGTGTATGGCAGTATGGCTACACCTTC.

V gene TRBV2 combines with J gene TRBJ1-1, with D perhaps TRBD1 (6 bases). This CDR3 is 14 amino acids long. CDR1 is SNHLY, CDR2 FYNNEI, per germline. The ends were cut back, 5 bases at V and 3 bases at J, with 13 bases in the middle. The CDR3 region is CASSRQEGYTEAFF. CDR3 in DNA: TGTGCCAGCAGTCGACAGGAAGGGTACACTGAAGCTTTCTTT.

The V and J genes are TRBV6-5 and TRBJ2-2; D possibly corresponds to TRBD1 (6 bases). The V and J ends lost 5 bases and 0 bases respectively, with 10 bases between them. The CDR3 sequence is 15 residues long. Per germline, CDR1 MNHEY and CDR2 SVGAGI. The CDR3 DNA reads TGTGCCAGCAGTCGACAGGTGTCGAACACCGGGGAGCTGTTTTTT. Protein product: CASSRQVSNTGELFF.

The chain joins TRBV19 to TRBJ2-3, with 8 nucleotides matching TRBD1. Germline V gene data show CDR1 as LNHDA and CDR2 as SQIVND (reference sequence). V gave up 4 bases and J gave up 2 bases; unmatched junction bases: 5. The CDR3 covers 15 residues. The CDR3, as DNA: TGTGCCAGTAGTAAGGACAGGGTGTACACAGATACGCAGTATTTT. Amino acid sequence: CASSKDRVYTDTQYF.

The rearrangement joins TRBV4-3 to TRBJ1-3, with D maybe TRBD1 (6 bases). Germline assignment: CDR1 LGHNA and CDR2 YSLEER. The CDR3 is made up of 17 amino acids. Trimming removed 5 bases at V and 0 bases at J, with 17 bases between. Here the CDR3 reads CASSASGTRSSGNTIYF. DNA of the CDR3: TGCGCCAGCAGCGCCTCCGGGACACGAAGCTCTGGAAACACCATATATTTT.

The rearrangement links TRBV7-9 to TRBJ1-2, with 7 bases aligning to TRBD1. V gave up 1 base and J gave up 6 bases; unmatched junction bases: 5. Germline CDR1 is SEHNR and CDR2 is FQNEAQ (reference sequence). The CDR3 loop spans 14 amino acids. The CDR3 DNA reads as TGTGCCAGCAGCTTAGGACAGGGAGGTCATGGCTACACCTTC. Protein sequence: CASSLGQGGHGYTF. The full variable domain, with the rest looked up from reference TRBV7-9 and TRBJ1-2, is DTGVSQNPRHKITKRGQNVTFRCDPISEHNRLYWYRQTLGQGPEFLTYFQNEAQLEKSRLLSDRFSAERPKGSFSTLEIQRTEQGDSAMYLCASSLGQGGHGYTFGSGTRLTVV.

This clone showed up just once. The V call is TRBV5-1, the J call TRBJ1-1; TRBD1 matches at 10 bases. This CDR3 has 18 amino acids. The V segment lost 4 bases and the J segment 4 bases; nucleotides outside the gene matches: 16. The germline CDR1 and CDR2 sequences are SGHRS and YFSETQ. The CDR3 coding sequence is TGCGCCAGCAGCACGACCGGGACAGGGGCTTCCTGGGTCACTGAAGCTTTCTTT. It translates to CASSTTGTGASWVTEAFF.

The chain recombines TRBV11-1 with TRBJ1-1; 10 bases are shared with TRBD1. The germline CDR1 and CDR2 sequences are SGHAT and FQDESV (reference sequence). Trimming removed 5 bases from V and 7 bases from J; junction bases left unmatched: 4. The CDR3 loop spans 13 amino acids. CDR3 in amino acids: CASSVDRGNEAFF. Written as DNA, the CDR3 is TGTGCCAGCAGCGTGGACAGGGGGAATGAAGCTTTCTTT.

The rearrangement uses TRBV30 and TRBJ2-4; D possibly corresponds to TRBD1 (6 bases). CDR1 is GTSNPN and CDR2 is SVGIG in the germline V gene (reference sequence). The V end was cut by 0 bases, the J end by 2 bases, with 11 bases between. The CDR3 is made up of 15 amino acids. The CDR3 DNA follows: TGTGCCTGGAGTGTGTGGGACATTACCAAAAACATTCAGTACTTC. It specifies CAWSVWDITKNIQYF.

The table lists this clone with a count of one. The V gene is TRBV7-2, the J gene TRBJ2-1; D is perhaps TRBD2 (7 bases). CDR3 size: 16 residues. Germline CDR1 is SGHTA and CDR2 is FQGNSA. Trimming removed 5 bases from V and 3 bases from J, with 17 bases in between. CDR3 loop: CASSPTGRGGYNEQFF. Here the CDR3 DNA reads TGTGCCAGCAGCCCCACAGGGAGGGGTGGCTACAATGAGCAGTTCTTC.